These 19 T cell receptor beta chains originate from one sample sequenced in a study of Ad26.COV2.S vaccination and SARS-CoV-2 variants. As for treatment: roughly 20 received Ad26.COV2.S at low or high dose, single or two shots; roughly 5 received placebo; per-sample allocation not given. Sampling was performed 63 days after the first vaccine or placebo injection. TCRdb's copy holds only in-frame clones and misses some; the assay was immunoSEQ multiplex PCR. Seen here are approximately 420,000 clones, approximately 86% observed once, and the top ten hold roughly 3.2%. The specimen comprised peripheral blood, sampled in a trial of Ad26.COV2.S vaccine versus placebo. The receptors were gathered from a person aged 18-65 years who received the Ad26.COV2.S COVID-19 vaccine or a placebo.

The CDR3 here is CASSLTLDRTQAFF. The CDR3, as DNA: TGTGCCAGCAGCTTAACCCTCGACAGGACCCAAGCTTTCTTT. J is TRBJ1-1 and V is TRBV7-2, with D perhaps matching TRBD1 (6 bases). This CDR3 has 14 residues. Trimming pared 2 bases from V and 9 bases from J, leaving 16 bases between. The germline V gene encodes CDR1 SGHTA and CDR2 FQGNSA.

This chain joins TRBV18 and TRBJ1-2; possibly TRBD1 for D (5 bases). V shed 5 bases and J shed 1 base, with 14 bases lying between them. This CDR3 contains 15 residues. In germline, CDR1 is KGHSH, CDR2 LQKENI. The CDR3 here is CASSNGDSVNYGYTF. CDR3 coding DNA: TGTGCCAGCTCAAACGGAGACAGCGTTAACTATGGCTACACCTTC.

This clone was seen just once. The chain links TRBV6-2 or TRBV6-3 to TRBJ1-1; TRBD1 matches at 8 bases. The germline CDR1 and CDR2 sequences are MNHEY and SVGEGT. The CDR3 runs 14 residues. After removal of 5 bases from V and 6 bases from J, the junction contained 8 bases not matched to a gene. The CDR3 nucleotides read TGTGCCAGCAGTCGCCGACAGGGGACGGCTGAAGCTTTCTTT. Its translation: CASSRRQGTAEAFF.

This sequence joins TRBV7-9 and TRBJ2-1, with 7 bases aligning to TRBD1. This CDR3 is 14 amino acids long. Per germline, CDR1 SEHNR and CDR2 FQNEAQ (reference sequence). With 8 bases clipped from V and 2 bases from J, the junction kept 6 bases outside the gene matches. As DNA, the CDR3 is TGTGCCAGCTCCGGGACAGTAACCTACAATGAGCAGTTCTTC. This gives the protein CASSGTVTYNEQFF. Complete variable domain (other parts from reference TRBV7-9 and TRBJ2-1): DTGVSQNPRHKITKRGQNVTFRCDPISEHNRLYWYRQTLGQGPEFLTYFQNEAQLEKSRLLSDRFSAERPKGSFSTLEIQRTEQGDSAMYLCASSGTVTYNEQFFGPGTRLTVL.

The V gene is TRBV7-9, the J gene TRBJ2-3; 11 nucleotides align to TRBD1. CDR1 and CDR2 from the germline V gene are SEHNR and FQNEAQ (reference sequence). There are 15 residues in the CDR3. V lost 4 bases and J lost 3; bases outside the gene matches: 3. CDR3 bases: TGTGCCAGCAGCTGGACAGGGGGCCAGACAGATACGCAGTATTTT. Its protein product is CASSWTGGQTDTQYF.

This clone has only a few counts. The chain employs TRBV2 and TRBJ1-6, with TRBD1 matching over 9 bases. The V segment lost 7 bases and the J segment 10 bases; nucleotides outside the gene matches: 5. Per the germline V gene, CDR1 is SNHLY and CDR2 is FYNNEI. The length of the CDR3 is 13 residues. The CDR3 sequence is CASIGTGFSPLHF. CDR3 DNA: TGTGCCAGCATCGGGACAGGGTTCTCACCCCTCCACTTT.

The chain couples TRBV3-1 (or the pseudogene TRBV3-2) to TRBJ2-1, with 13 bases fitting TRBD2. This CDR3 region has 16 residues. CDR1 is LGHDT, CDR2 YNNKEL, per germline (reference sequence). V gave up 4 bases and J gave up 9 bases; unmatched junction bases: 9. The CDR3 reads CASSLSTSGGASEQFF. DNA of the CDR3: TGTGCCAGCAGCCTAAGTACTAGCGGGGGGGCCAGTGAGCAGTTCTTC.

The chain employs TRBV3-1 (or the pseudogene TRBV3-2) and TRBJ2-7, with TRBD2 identical over 10 bases. V lost 2 bases to trimming and J lost 6 bases; unmatched junction nucleotides: 4. Germline-derived CDR1 and CDR2 are LGHDT and YNNKEL (reference sequence). The CDR3 is 14 residues long. The CDR3 protein is CASSQSGGAGEQYF. The CDR3 DNA follows: TGTGCCAGCAGCCAAAGCGGGGGGGCTGGCGAGCAGTACTTC.

CDR3 loop: CASSWPRDREAFF. CDR3 nucleotide sequence: TGCGCCAGCAGCTGGCCGAGGGACAGGGAAGCTTTCTTT. V is TRBV5-1 and J is TRBJ1-1; 8 nucleotides line up with TRBD1. The V and J ends lost 3 bases and 8 bases, in that order; junction bases with no gene match: 6. Germline-derived CDR1 and CDR2 are SGHRS and YFSETQ. This CDR3 comprises 13 residues. Combining the CDR3 with reference TRBV5-1 and TRBJ1-1 gives the whole variable domain KAGVTQTPRYLIKTRGQQVTLSCSPISGHRSVSWYQQTPGQGLQFLFEYFSETQRNKGNFPGRFSGRQFSNSRSEMNVSTLELGDSALYLCASSWPRDREAFFGQGTRLTVV.

This clone was recorded a few times. The chain combines TRBV6-2 or TRBV6-3 with TRBJ1-5; TRBD1 is a possible D gene (6 bases). Germline loops: CDR1 MNHEY, CDR2 SVGEGT. The V end lost 5 bases, the J end lost 9 bases, and 14 bases lay between the germline ends. The CDR3 length is 13 residues. The CDR3 reads CASSGGLTLPQHF. In nucleotides, the CDR3 is TGTGCCAGCAGTGGGGGGCTGACCTTGCCCCAGCATTTT.

This clone showed up just once. The genes are TRBV6-5 and TRBJ1-6; D is unresolved. Germline assignment: CDR1 MNHEY and CDR2 SVGAGI. The CDR3 has 15 residues. V dropped 0 bases and J dropped 7 bases, with 10 bases sitting between them. The CDR3 DNA follows: TGTGCCAGCAGTTACTCCGGGGAAAGAAATTCACCCCTCCACTTT. It codes for CASSYSGERNSPLHF.

The genes are TRBV4-1 and TRBJ1-6; unclear D gene. Trimming left V 0 bases short and J 5 bases short, with 8 bases between. CDR3 length equals 15 residues. CDR1 and CDR2 from the germline V gene are MGHRA and YSYEKL. CDR3 sequence: CASSQEMGNNSPLHF. The CDR3 region has the DNA TGCGCCAGCAGCCAAGAAATGGGGAATAATTCACCCCTCCACTTT.

This clone was observed many times. The chain is built from TRBV7-8 and TRBJ2-1; D is unresolved. V lost 5 bases and J lost 0, with 11 bases in between. The CDR3 consists of 15 residues. The germline V gene encodes CDR1 SGHVS and CDR2 FQNEAQ. CDR3 residues: CASSQDRSSYNEQFF. CDR3 sequence (DNA): TGTGCCAGCAGCCAAGACCGGAGCTCCTACAATGAGCAGTTCTTC.

The chain carries TRBV21-1 and TRBJ1-6. TRBV21-1 is shown as a pseudogene. The CDR3 contains 16 residues. The CDR3 nucleotides are TGTGCCAGCAGCTGCCAAGCGGATTCATACGGTTCACCCCTCCACTTT. Its translation is CASSCQADSYGSPLHF.

This clone turned up a few times. The rearrangement joins TRBV7-2 to TRBJ2-5, with D maybe TRBD2 (6 bases). Germline values: CDR1 SGHTA, CDR2 FQGNSA. CDR3 length: 16 residues. The V and J ends lost 5 bases and 7 bases respectively, with 23 bases between them. CDR3 sequence reads: CASSPVLATAGATQYF. The CDR3 DNA reads TGTGCCAGCAGCCCAGTACTAGCCACGGCTGGAGCGACCCAGTACTTC.

The chain couples TRBV4-2 to TRBJ1-2; D unresolved. V was trimmed by 0 bases and J by 0 bases, leaving 8 bases between them. CDR1 is LGHNA and CDR2 is YNFKEQ in the germline V gene. CDR3 length equals 15 residues. The CDR3 nucleotides are TGTGCCAGCAGCCAAGACCAACTAGCTAACTATGGCTACACCTTC. This sequence encodes CASSQDQLANYGYTF.

The J gene is TRBJ2-5, the V gene TRBV7-9; 8 bases fit TRBD2. CDR1 SEHNR and CDR2 FQNEAQ come from the germline V gene (reference sequence). V lost 5 bases and J lost 5; bases outside the gene matches: 4. The CDR3 is made up of 13 amino acids. The CDR3 nucleotides read TGTGCCAGCAGCCGGGGGGGCCGGGAGACCCAGTACTTC. Translation gives CASSRGGRETQYF.

The chain carries TRBV11-2 and TRBJ2-4; 11 nucleotides agree with TRBD2. V gave up 3 bases and J gave up 4 bases; unmatched junction bases: 11. CDR1 SGHAT and CDR2 FQNNGV come from the germline V gene. This CDR3 spans 18 amino acids. CDR3 DNA sequence: TGTGCCAGCAGCTTCACATCTCTAGCGGGGGGACAAAAAAACATTCAGTACTTC. As protein: CASSFTSLAGGQKNIQYF.

This rearrangement joins TRBV21-1 to TRBJ2-7; the listed D gene, TRBD1, was not tested against the DNA. TRBV21-1 is termed a pseudogene. CDR3 length equals 14 residues. The CDR3 loop reads CASSLQDRVYEQYF. The CDR3 DNA is TGTGCCAGCAGCTTACAGGACAGGGTCTACGAGCAGTACTTC.